The 16 T cell receptor beta chains in this list originate from one sample, sequenced in a study of T cells expressing NK-cell markers. Reanalyzing the 5' RACE reads, TCRdb keeps one entry per CDR3 protein, without DNA. In all, the sample yields 350,000 to 500,000 distinct CDR3 sequences. Sequencing was carried out using blood T cells: a sorted CD56 or NKG2C T cell subset, CD4+ or CD8+ T cells, or bulk PBMC T cells (not recorded which). The source of these receptors is a woman aged 18-70 years in good health.

The gene calls are TRBV6-5 and TRBJ2-2. This CDR3 contains 16 residues. Germline lookup yields CDR1 MNHEY and CDR2 SVGAGI. CDR3 protein: CASSLTSRRNTGELFF.

The rearrangement uses TRBV14 and TRBJ2-7; TCRdb's D call, TRBD2, is unchecked because there is no DNA. This CDR3 is 14 amino acids long. Germline V gene lookup returns CDR1 SGHDN and CDR2 FVKESK. The CDR3 sequence is CASRQRGGTGEQYF.

The chain is built from TRBV12-3 or TRBV12-4 and TRBJ2-3; with no DNA, the TCRdb D assignment of TRBD2 cannot be verified. The CDR3 loop spans 17 amino acids. CDR3 loop: CASSSPLAGGSTDTQYF.

This rearrangement joins TRBV7-3 to TRBJ1-6; absent DNA, TCRdb's TRBD1 call cannot be checked. Germline CDR1 SGHTA, CDR2 FQGTGA. There are 13 residues in the CDR3. The CDR3 loop reads CASAWGQESPLHF. Full variable domain (outside the CDR3, taken from reference TRBV7-3 and TRBJ1-6): GAGVSQTPSNKVTEKGKYVELRCDPISGHTALYWYRQSLGQGPEFLIYFQGTGAADDSGLPNDRFFAVRPEGSVSTLKIQRTERGDSAVYLCASAWGQESPLHFGNGTRLTVT.

The rearrangement joins TRBV5-4 to TRBJ2-2; the D call of TRBD1 rests on TCRdb alone, since no DNA is present to check it. Germline lookup yields CDR1 SGHNT and CDR2 YYREEE (reference sequence). This CDR3 is built from 15 residues. The CDR3 protein is CASSFTSGRNGELFF.

The chain recombines TRBV29-1 with TRBJ2-2. The CDR3 covers 14 residues. Germline V CDR1 and CDR2: SQVTM, ANQGSEA. The CDR3 sequence: CSVEDLNRAGELFF.

CDR3 sequence reads: CASSQAWAPAFF. The chain combines TRBV4-3 with TRBJ2-1. Germline loops: CDR1 LGHNA, CDR2 YSLEER. This CDR3 has 12 residues.

The genes are TRBV5-4 and TRBJ1-1; TCRdb's D call of TRBD1 is untestable without DNA. CDR1 is SGHNT, CDR2 YYREEE, per germline (reference sequence). This CDR3 contains 15 residues. CDR3 loop: CASSLGRAVNTEAFF.

The genes are TRBV20-1 and TRBJ2-2; TCRdb's D gene call, TRBD2, goes unchecked for lack of DNA. This CDR3 has 14 amino acids. Germline V lookup: CDR1 DFQATT, CDR2 SNEGSKA (reference sequence). The CDR3 protein is CSASGLAPTGELFF.

The J gene is TRBJ1-6, the V gene TRBV7-2. The CDR3 has 15 residues. From germline, CDR1 is SGHTA and CDR2 FQGNSA. The CDR3 loop is CASSGLAADNSPLHF.

The rearrangement joins TRBV6-1 to TRBJ1-1. This CDR3 is 16 amino acids long. Germline V CDR1 and CDR2: MNHNS, SASEGT. The CDR3 sequence: CASTTSQYGEGWEAFF.

The chain joins TRBV11-1 to TRBJ2-3; TCRdb calls TRBD2, which cannot be checked without DNA. The CDR3 consists of 17 residues. Per the germline V gene, CDR1 is SGHAT and CDR2 is FQDESV (reference sequence). This CDR3 is CASSLAPYPQGGDTQYF.

This rearrangement joins TRBV30 to TRBJ2-7; the D gene TCRdb calls, TRBD1, cannot be checked with no DNA. CDR1 GTSNPN and CDR2 SVGIG come from the germline V gene (reference sequence). The CDR3 is 13 residues long. The CDR3 is CAWIPDGFYEQYF.

The chain employs TRBV6-1 and TRBJ2-1; no DNA is available, so the TRBD2 call from TCRdb remains unchecked. Germline-derived CDR1 and CDR2 are MNHNS and SASEGT. The CDR3 consists of 16 residues. The chain's CDR3 is CASSHGLAGDPNEQFF.

This CDR3 reads CASRVAGIYNEQFF. V gene TRBV28 combines with J gene TRBJ2-1; TCRdb selects TRBD2, and the lack of DNA leaves this call unchecked. This CDR3 has 14 amino acids. Germline assignment: CDR1 MDHEN and CDR2 SYDVKM.

This chain connects TRBV10-3 to TRBJ2-3; the TCRdb call, TRBD2, lacks DNA for checking. This CDR3 contains 15 residues. In germline, CDR1 is ENHRY, CDR2 SYGVKD. The CDR3 loop reads CATLGLAGLSDTQYF.